This T cell receptor beta chain was sequenced for a study of blood T cell repertoires in COVID-19. Method: immunoSEQ multiplex PCR; TCRdb's copy keeps in-frame clones and lacks some. The table lists 150,000 to 200,000 clones, approximately 90% of them singletons. The germline gives CDR1 SQVTM, CDR2 ANQGSEA. The CDR3 runs to 12 residues. V was pared by 6 bases and J by 7 bases, with 13 bases between. Sequences were obtained from peripheral blood. The genes are TRBV29-1 and TRBJ1-5; perhaps TRBD1 as D (5 bases). This TCR was recovered from a man in his fifties or sixties with acute or convalescent COVID-19. The DNA of the CDR3 is TGCAGCGTAGCAGGGATGGACCAGCCCCAGCATTTT. Translated, it gives CSVAGMDQPQHF.